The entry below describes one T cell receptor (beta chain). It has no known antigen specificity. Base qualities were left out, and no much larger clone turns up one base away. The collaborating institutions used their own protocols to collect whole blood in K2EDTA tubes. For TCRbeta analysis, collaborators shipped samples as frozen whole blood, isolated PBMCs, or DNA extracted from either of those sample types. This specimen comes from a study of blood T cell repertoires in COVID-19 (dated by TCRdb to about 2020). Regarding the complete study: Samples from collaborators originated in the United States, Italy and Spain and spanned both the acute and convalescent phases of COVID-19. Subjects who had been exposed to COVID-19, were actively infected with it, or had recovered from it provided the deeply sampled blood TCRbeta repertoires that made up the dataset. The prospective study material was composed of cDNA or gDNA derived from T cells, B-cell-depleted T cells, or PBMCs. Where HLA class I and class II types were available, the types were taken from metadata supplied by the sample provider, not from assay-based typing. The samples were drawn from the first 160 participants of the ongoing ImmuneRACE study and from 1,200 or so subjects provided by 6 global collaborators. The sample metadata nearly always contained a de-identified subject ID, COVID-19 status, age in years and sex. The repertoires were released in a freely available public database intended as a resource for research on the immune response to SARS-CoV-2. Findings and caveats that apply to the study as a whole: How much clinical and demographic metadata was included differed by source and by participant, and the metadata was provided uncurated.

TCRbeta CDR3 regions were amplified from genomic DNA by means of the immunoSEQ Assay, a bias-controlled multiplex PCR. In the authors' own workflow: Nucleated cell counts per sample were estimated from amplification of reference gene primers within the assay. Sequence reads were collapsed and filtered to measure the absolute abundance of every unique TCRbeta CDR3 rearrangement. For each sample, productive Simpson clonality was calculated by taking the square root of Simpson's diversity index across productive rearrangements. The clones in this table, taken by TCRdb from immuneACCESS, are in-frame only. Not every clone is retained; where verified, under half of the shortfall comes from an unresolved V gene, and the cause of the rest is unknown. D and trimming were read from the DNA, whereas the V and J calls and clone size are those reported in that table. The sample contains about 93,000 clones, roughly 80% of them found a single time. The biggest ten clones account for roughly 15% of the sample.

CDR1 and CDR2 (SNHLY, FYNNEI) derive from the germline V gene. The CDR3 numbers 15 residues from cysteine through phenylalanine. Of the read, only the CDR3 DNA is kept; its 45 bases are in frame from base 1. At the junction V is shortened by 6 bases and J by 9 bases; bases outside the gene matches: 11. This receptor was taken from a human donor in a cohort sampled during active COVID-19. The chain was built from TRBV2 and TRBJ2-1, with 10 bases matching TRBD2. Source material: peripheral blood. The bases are TGTGCCAGCAGAAAAGGGGTGACTAGCGGGTCTGAGCAGTTCTTC. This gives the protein CASRKGVTSGSEQFF.